This TCR beta chain was identified in a study of early T cells in non-severe SARS-CoV-2 infection. Overall study context: Sequenced bulk RNA came from whole blood that was unsorted, and chains were unpaired.

TCRdb ran MiXCR on the 5' RACE reads and lists one entry per CDR3 protein. The sample has 75,000 to 80,000 distinct CDR3 sequences, about a sixth seen once. Germline V gene sequence: CDR1 MDHEN, CDR2 SYDVKM. The CDR3 has 16 residues. J gave up 2 bases and V 7 bases, and 10 bases lay outside the gene matches. The sequenced material came from whole blood. The receptor was isolated from an adult who was a healthcare worker with PCR-confirmed SARS-CoV-2 infection or an uninfected control (not recorded which). This chain links TRBV28 with TRBJ2-5; 10 bases are shared with TRBD2. CDR3 nucleotides: TGTGCCAGCACTCCTTGGACTAGCGGTTCTCAAGAGACCCAGTACTTC. Protein: CASTPWTSGSQETQYF.